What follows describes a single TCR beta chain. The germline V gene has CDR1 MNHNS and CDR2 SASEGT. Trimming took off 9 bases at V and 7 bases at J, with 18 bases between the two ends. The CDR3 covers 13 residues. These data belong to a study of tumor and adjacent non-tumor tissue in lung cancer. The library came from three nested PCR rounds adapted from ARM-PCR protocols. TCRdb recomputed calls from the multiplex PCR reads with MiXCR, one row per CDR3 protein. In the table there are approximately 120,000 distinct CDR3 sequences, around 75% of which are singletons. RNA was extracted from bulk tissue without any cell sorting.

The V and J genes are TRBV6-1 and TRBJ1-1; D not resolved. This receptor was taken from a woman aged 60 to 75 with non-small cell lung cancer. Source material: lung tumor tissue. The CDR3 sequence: CARSSGQAIEAFF. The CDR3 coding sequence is TGTGCCAGGAGTTCCGGTCAGGCAATTGAAGCTTTCTTT.